Each of the 21 T cell receptor beta chains below was sequenced from the same sample in a study of molecular identifiers for immune sequencing clone quantification. TCRdb re-derived calls from the PCR reads in MiXCR, one entry per CDR3 protein. The table has some 680,000 distinct CDR3 sequences, 25% seen once; the top ten hold 0.7% to 0.95%. What was sequenced was naive CD8+ T cells from blood, with Jurkat cell RNA spiked in. This sample's subset: FACS-sorted CD8+CD4-CCR7+CD45RA+ naive T cells. The receptors come from a human donor in good health. Some libraries in this study had Jurkat cell RNA spiked in.

This clonotype showed up many times. V is TRBV2 and J is TRBJ2-3; D is ambiguous. This CDR3 region has 13 residues. V was trimmed by 3 bases and J by 2 bases, leaving 6 bases between them. From germline, CDR1 is SNHLY and CDR2 FYNNEI. The CDR3: CASSDSDTDTQYF. In nucleotides, the CDR3 is TGTGCCAGCAGTGATTCAGACACAGATACGCAGTATTTT.

Regarding this clonotype: A read error may be the cause here, since a much bigger clone is one base away. The missing conserved phenylalanine or tryptophan at the end of this CDR3 makes a read error likely. The J gene is TRBJ2-3, the V gene TRBV27; a possible D gene is TRBD2 (5 bases). The V gene's germline CDR1 is MNHEY and CDR2 SMNVEV (reference sequence). V was trimmed by 5 bases and J by 3 bases, leaving 15 bases between them. The CDR3 extends over 15 amino acids. DNA of the CDR3: TGTGCCAGCAGTCTCGGACTCCCTTCGACAGATACGCAGTATCTT. Translating gives CASSLGLPSTDTQYL.

Turning to this clonotype: Just one base apart from a much larger clone, this may be a read error. The V and J genes are TRBV7-2 and TRBJ2-3, with 12 bases that match TRBD2. Germline V CDR1 and CDR2: SGHTA, FQGNSA. The CDR3 is made up of 17 amino acids. Losses at the gene ends were 5 bases for V and 5 bases for J; bases not matched to a gene: 11. CDR3 nucleotide sequence: TGTGCCAGCAGCCCAGGACTAGCGGGGCCCCAACTAGATACGCAGTATTTT. Amino acid sequence: CASSPGLAGPQLDTQYF.

This clonotype was counted many times. The rearrangement links TRBV4-3 to TRBJ2-7, with unresolved D. Germline loops: CDR1 LGHNA, CDR2 YSLEER. The CDR3 is 15 residues long. Trimming pared 0 bases from V and 0 bases from J, leaving 9 bases between. The CDR3 protein is CASSQDPWSSYEQYF. The CDR3 DNA sequence: TGCGCCAGCAGCCAAGATCCCTGGAGCTCCTACGAGCAGTACTTC.

The genes are TRBV29-1 and TRBJ1-3; D ambiguous. Trimming shortened V by 7 bases and J by 1 base, and 5 bases separated the two germline ends. CDR1 and CDR2 from the germline V gene are SQVTM and ANQGSEA. There are 11 residues in the CDR3. The CDR3 is CSGVSGNTIYF. CDR3 nucleotide sequence: TGCAGCGGCGTATCTGGAAACACCATATATTTT.

This clonotype was recorded a few times. DNA of the CDR3: TGTGCCAGCAGCACCCCGGTCCTTCCTAACTATGGCTACACCTTC. It encodes CASSTPVLPNYGYTF. This rearrangement joins TRBV11-2 to TRBJ1-2; no definite D call. The CDR3 sequence is 15 residues long. Germline V lookup: CDR1 SGHAT, CDR2 FQNNGV. Trimming removed 5 bases at V and 0 bases at J, with 13 bases between.

As regards this clonotype: An end of the junction does not agree with germline; a read error may underlie this. The chain has TRBV19 and TRBJ1-2; maybe TRBD1 (6 bases). The CDR3 is 12 amino acids. Germline-derived CDR1 and CDR2 are LNHDA and SQIVND (reference sequence). In DNA, the CDR3 is TGCGCCACTAGCCAGACAGGTGTAGGCTACACCTTC. Amino acids: CATSQTGVGYTF.

The table lists this clonotype with many counts. The chain couples TRBV5-6 to TRBJ2-3, with D possibly TRBD2 on 5 matching bases. V dropped 1 base and J dropped 0 bases, with 9 bases sitting between them. This CDR3 region has 15 residues. The germline CDR1 and CDR2 sequences are SGHDT and YYEEEE. DNA for the CDR3: TGTGCCAGCAGCTTGAGTTTAGCGAGCACAGATACGCAGTATTTT. Amino acid sequence: CASSLSLASTDTQYF.

This clonotype showed up just a few times. This chain joins TRBV7-9 and TRBJ1-2; D is undetermined. The CDR3 has 15 residues. With 2 bases removed from V and 4 bases from J, the gap between germline ends came to 14 bases. CDR1 and CDR2 from the germline V gene are SEHNR and FQNEAQ (reference sequence). The chain's CDR3 is CASSLMVSFAYGYTF. The CDR3 DNA follows: TGTGCCAGCAGCTTAATGGTCAGTTTTGCCTATGGCTACACCTTC.

This clonotype was detected ten times or more. CDR3 nucleotide sequence: TGCAGCATCGCGGGGGGGACTGAAGCTTTCTTT. It yields the protein CSIAGGTEAFF. This chain links TRBV29-1 with TRBJ1-1, with a possible D match to TRBD1 (5 bases). V dropped 8 bases and J dropped 5 bases, with 12 bases sitting between them. CDR1 SQVTM and CDR2 ANQGSEA come from the germline V gene. This CDR3 contains 11 residues.

This clonotype came up once. This is likely a read error, given that the CDR3 carries no conserved phenylalanine or tryptophan at its end. The chain couples TRBV14 to TRBJ2-3, with TRBD1 identical over 8 bases. Germline V gene lookup returns CDR1 SGHDN and CDR2 FVKESK. The CDR3 contains 12 residues. V gave up 8 bases and J gave up 8 bases; unmatched junction bases: 6. For the CDR3, the DNA is TGTGCCAGCGGCCCAGGGGGCGCTACGCAGTATCTT. Translating it yields CASGPGGATQYL.

This clonotype was seen repeatedly, ten times or more. The chain has TRBV12-3 or TRBV12-4 and TRBJ1-2; 7 positions agree with TRBD1. Trimming at V came to 6 bases and at J to 5 bases, leaving 21 bases not matched to a gene. CDR3 length equals 18 residues. The CDR3, as DNA: TGTGCCAGCAGCCCCGGGACAGCGGGGTTAGAAAACTATTATGGCTACACCTTC. Translation: CASSPGTAGLENYYGYTF.

This clonotype was counted many times. The V and J genes are TRBV6-2 or TRBV6-3 and TRBJ2-5; 8 positions match TRBD1. There are 15 residues in the CDR3. V trimming: 2 bases; J trimming: 0 bases; junction bases outside the gene matches: 2. Germline loops: CDR1 MNHEY, CDR2 SVGEGT. The CDR3 DNA follows: TGTGCCAGCAGTTACCCGGACAGGGACCAAGAGACCCAGTACTTC. It translates to CASSYPDRDQETQYF.

This clonotype was seen ten or more times. The CDR3 region has the DNA TGTGCCAGCAGCTTAGACACAGGGAACACTGAAGCTTTCTTT. Translating gives CASSLDTGNTEAFF. The V call is TRBV13, the J call TRBJ1-1, with D perhaps matching TRBD1 (5 bases). This CDR3 is 14 amino acids long. V was trimmed by 1 base and J by 1 base, leaving 7 bases between them. Per the germline V gene, CDR1 is PRHDT and CDR2 is FYEKMQ (reference sequence). Looking up the rest from reference TRBV13 and TRBJ1-1 gives the full variable domain: AAGVIQSPRHLIKEKRETATLKCYPIPRHDTVYWYQQGPGQDPQFLISFYEKMQSDKGSIPDRFSAQQFSDYHSELNMSSLELGDSALYFCASSLDTGNTEAFFGQGTRLTVV.

Remarks on this clonotype: A read error is possible here, since a much larger clone lies one base away. The rearrangement links TRBV12-3 or TRBV12-4 to TRBJ2-5; the D is unclear. Trimming took 7 bases from V and 0 from J, leaving 3 bases between them. The CDR3 is 11 residues long. The CDR3 nucleotides read TGTGCCAGCACCTACCAAGAGACCCAGTACTTC. This gives the protein CASTYQETQYF.

This clonotype was picked up a small number of times. The chain links TRBV7-3 to TRBJ2-3; D uncertain. Per germline, CDR1 SGHTA and CDR2 FQGTGA. The V gene lost 2 bases and the J gene lost 3 bases, with 12 bases spanning the gap. The CDR3 runs 15 residues. The CDR3 region is CASSLGSGITDTQYF. The CDR3 DNA sequence: TGTGCCAGCAGCTTAGGTTCAGGCATAACAGATACGCAGTATTTT. The full variable domain, in which reference TRBV7-3 and TRBJ2-3 provide the parts outside the CDR3, is GAGVSQTPSNKVTEKGKYVELRCDPISGHTALYWYRQSLGQGPEFLIYFQGTGAADDSGLPNDRFFAVRPEGSVSTLKIQRTERGDSAVYLCASSLGSGITDTQYFGPGTRLTVL.

Note on this clonotype: A much larger clone differs by one base, so this may be a read error. The rearrangement uses TRBV14 and TRBJ1-5; 8 nucleotides line up with TRBD1. The CDR3 loop spans 13 amino acids. The germline CDR1 and CDR2 sequences are SGHDN and FVKESK. With 7 bases clipped from V and 7 bases from J, the junction kept 6 bases outside the gene matches. CDR3 protein: CASNQGAWQPQHF. The CDR3 bases are TGTGCCAGCAACCAGGGGGCCTGGCAGCCCCAGCATTTT.

With regard to this clonotype: The junction departs from germline at one end; a sequencing error may be responsible. The V call is TRBV2, the J call TRBJ1-3; D not resolved. This CDR3 comprises 15 residues. Germline V gene data show CDR1 as SNHLY and CDR2 as FYNNEI. DNA for the CDR3: TGTGCCAGCAGTCTATGGGAGATATCTGGAAACGCCATATATTTT. Its protein product is CASSLWEISGNAIYF.

The chain is built from TRBV5-6 and TRBJ2-7, with TRBD1 identical over 12 bases. The CDR3 is made up of 17 amino acids. Germline CDR1 SGHDT, CDR2 YYEEEE. V was pared by 4 bases and J by 1 base, with 9 bases of the junction left unmatched. The CDR3 protein is CASSTPGQGAWSYEQYF. The CDR3 nucleotides read TGTGCCAGCAGCACACCGGGACAGGGGGCTTGGTCCTACGAGCAGTACTTC. The whole variable domain, filled in from reference TRBV5-6 and TRBJ2-7, reads DAGVTQSPTHLIKTRGQQVTLRCSPKSGHDTVSWYQQALGQGPQFIFQYYEEEERQRGNFPDRFSGHQFPNYSSELNVNALLLGDSALYLCASSTPGQGAWSYEQYFGPGTRLTVT.

Ten or more counts support this clonotype. The V gene is TRBV6-2 or TRBV6-3, the J gene TRBJ2-3; 7 nucleotides agree with TRBD1. This CDR3 has 16 residues. V was pared by 6 bases and J by 4 bases, with 13 bases of the junction left unmatched. Looked up from germline, CDR1 is MNHEY and CDR2 is SVGEGT. The CDR3 coding sequence is TGTGCCAGCAGCCCAGACTACAGGGGAAGTTCAGATACGCAGTATTTT. Translating gives CASSPDYRGSSDTQYF.

The sample holds a few counts of this clonotype. The chain combines TRBV30 with TRBJ2-7; 9 bases align to TRBD1. The CDR3 spans 14 residues. V lost 7 bases, J lost 7 bases, and 14 bases stayed unmatched. Germline CDR1 GTSNPN, CDR2 SVGIG (reference sequence). DNA of the CDR3: TGTGCCTCCAGCCCGGGACAGGGATCGGAAGAGCAGTACTTC. It is translated as CASSPGQGSEEQYF.